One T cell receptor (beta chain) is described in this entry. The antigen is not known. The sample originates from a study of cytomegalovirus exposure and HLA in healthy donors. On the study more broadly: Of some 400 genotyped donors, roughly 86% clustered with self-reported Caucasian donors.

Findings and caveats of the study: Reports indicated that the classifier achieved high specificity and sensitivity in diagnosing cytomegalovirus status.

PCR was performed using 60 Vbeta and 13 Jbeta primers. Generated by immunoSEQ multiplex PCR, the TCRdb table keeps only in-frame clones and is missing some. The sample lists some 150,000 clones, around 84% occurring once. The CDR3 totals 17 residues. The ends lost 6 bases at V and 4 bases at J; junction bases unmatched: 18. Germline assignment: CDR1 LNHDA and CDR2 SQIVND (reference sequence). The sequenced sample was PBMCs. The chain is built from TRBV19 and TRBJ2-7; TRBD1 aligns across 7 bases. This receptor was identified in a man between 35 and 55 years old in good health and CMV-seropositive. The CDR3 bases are TGTGCCAGTAGGGGGGACAGCCAACTTCCGACCCGTTACGAGCAGTACTTC. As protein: CASRGDSQLPTRYEQYF.